A single sample gave rise to the 25 T cell receptor beta chains below, sequenced in a study of CD8 T cells in Susac syndrome. An input of about 0.5 to 1 ug of RNA was subjected to reverse transcription using random hexamers. MiXCR, applied by TCRdb to the immunoSEQ multiplex PCR reads, yields one record per CDR3 protein. The table lists 75,000 to 80,000 distinct CDR3 sequences, approximately 95% of them singletons. The sample taken for sequencing was CD8+ T cells from PBMCs. The receptors shown here come from a human donor with Susac syndrome.

The rearrangement uses TRBV7-8 and TRBJ1-5; unclear D gene. V shed 5 bases and J shed 5 bases, with 7 bases lying between them. The germline gives CDR1 SGHVS, CDR2 FQNEAQ. This CDR3 is 12 amino acids long. Here the CDR3 DNA reads TGTGCCAGCAGCCCTGAAGATCAGCCCCAGCATTTT. It codes for CASSPEDQPQHF.

The CDR3 DNA sequence: TGCAGCGTTGAAATCCGGGACAGCGATCTTAACTATGGCTACACCTTC. Its translation is CSVEIRDSDLNYGYTF. The rearrangement uses TRBV29-1 and TRBJ1-2, with 7 bases identical to TRBD1. Per germline, CDR1 SQVTM and CDR2 ANQGSEA. V shed 2 bases, J shed 1 base, and the junction held 10 bases outside the gene matches. This CDR3 region has 16 residues.

The DNA for the CDR3 is TGCGCCAGCAGCTTGGAAAGGGGGATCTCTGGGGACGAGCAGTACTTC. Its translation is CASSLERGISGDEQYF. The chain recombines TRBV5-1 with TRBJ2-7, with D possibly TRBD1 on 6 matching bases. The CDR3 spans 16 residues. Between the trimmed V and J ends, which lost 0 bases and 5 bases, there was a span of 18 bases. In germline, CDR1 is SGHRS, CDR2 YFSETQ. Variable domain in full (rest from reference TRBV5-1 and TRBJ2-7): KAGVTQTPRYLIKTRGQQVTLSCSPISGHRSVSWYQQTPGQGLQFLFEYFSETQRNKGNFPGRFSGRQFSNSRSEMNVSTLELGDSALYLCASSLERGISGDEQYFGPGTRLTVT.

This clonotype has just a few counts. This rearrangement joins TRBV6-6 to TRBJ1-1; D possibly corresponds to TRBD1 (6 bases). V was clipped by 5 bases and J by 4 bases, with 8 bases between them. The CDR3 is made up of 12 amino acids. Germline V gene sequence: CDR1 MNHNY, CDR2 SVGAGI (reference sequence). The CDR3 spells CASSQGSTEAFF. The DNA for the CDR3 is TGTGCCAGCAGTCAGGGGAGCACTGAAGCTTTCTTT.

V usage is TRBV4-1 and J usage is TRBJ2-6; D is tentatively TRBD1 or TRBD2 (5 bases each). The V end lost 3 bases, the J end lost 1 base, and 10 bases lay between the germline ends. Germline V CDR1 and CDR2: MGHRA, YSYEKL. CDR3 length equals 16 residues. The CDR3 sequence is CASSQGEGSGANVLTF. CDR3 sequence (DNA): TGCGCCAGCAGCCAGGGAGAGGGGTCTGGGGCCAACGTCCTGACTTTC.

This clonotype was seen only once. The J gene is TRBJ2-7, the V gene TRBV20-1; 8 bases line up with TRBD1. V gave up 6 bases and J gave up 0 bases; unmatched junction bases: 4. The CDR3 contains 13 residues. Germline-derived CDR1 and CDR2 are DFQATT and SNEGSKA (reference sequence). The CDR3 bases are TGCAGTGCGCCGGACAGGGACTCCTACGAGCAGTACTTC. Translated: CSAPDRDSYEQYF.

V usage is TRBV27 and J usage is TRBJ2-1; weak D call: TRBD1 (5 bases). The germline V gene has CDR1 MNHEY and CDR2 SMNVEV (reference sequence). V gave up 3 bases and J gave up 3 bases, with 9 bases separating them. This CDR3 comprises 14 residues. The DNA for the CDR3 is TGTGCCAGCAGTTTCTCCCAGGGCTACAATGAGCAGTTCTTC. Translating it yields CASSFSQGYNEQFF.

The chain has TRBV20-1 and TRBJ1-4, with D possibly matching TRBD1 (5 bases). Trimming removed 3 bases from V and 8 bases from J, with 22 bases in between. The CDR3 covers 16 residues. The V gene's germline CDR1 is DFQATT and CDR2 SNEGSKA (reference sequence). The CDR3 sequence is CSASDPSRGLREKLFF. CDR3 bases: TGCAGTGCTAGCGACCCTTCTAGGGGATTGAGAGAAAAACTGTTTTTT.

V gene TRBV4-1 combines with J gene TRBJ2-5; D is undetermined. V lost 3 bases and J 2 bases, leaving 16 bases between the germline ends. Germline V gene lookup returns CDR1 MGHRA and CDR2 YSYEKL. This CDR3 is built from 16 residues. This chain's CDR3 is CASSHPEARAQETQYF. The CDR3 bases are TGCGCCAGCAGCCACCCAGAAGCAAGGGCACAAGAGACCCAGTACTTC.

The rearrangement links TRBV29-1 to TRBJ1-2; D is unclear. Trimming took off 3 bases at V and 1 base at J, with 6 bases between the two ends. Per the germline V gene, CDR1 is SQVTM and CDR2 is ANQGSEA. The CDR3 is 12 residues long. CDR3 nucleotide sequence: TGCAGCGTTGAGGGATATAACTATGGCTACACCTTC. It translates to CSVEGYNYGYTF.

This chain connects TRBV3-1 to TRBJ1-1; D call uncertain. Trimming pared 0 bases from V and 14 bases from J, leaving 13 bases between. Germline CDR1 and CDR2: LGHDT and YNNKEL (reference sequence). The CDR3 runs 12 residues. In DNA form, the CDR3 reads TGTGCCAGCAGCCAAGAGTTCTCGAAAAGCTTCTTT. Encoded protein: CASSQEFSKSFF.

The J gene is TRBJ1-2, the V gene TRBV9; D unresolved. Germline CDR1 SGDLS, CDR2 YYNGEE. The CDR3 extends over 11 amino acids. V was pared by 0 bases and J by 7 bases, with 4 bases between. CDR3 protein: CASSVGVGYTF. The CDR3 nucleotides are TGTGCCAGCAGCGTAGGGGTTGGCTACACCTTC.

The V and J genes are TRBV19 and TRBJ2-1; weak D call: TRBD2 (6 bases). Trimming removed 5 bases from V and 0 bases from J, with 11 bases in between. There are 15 residues in the CDR3. Germline V gene sequence: CDR1 LNHDA, CDR2 SQIVND (reference sequence). CDR3 sequence: CASSPSGGSYNEQFF. In DNA form, the CDR3 reads TGTGCCAGTAGTCCCTCCGGGGGCTCCTACAATGAGCAGTTCTTC.

The chain employs TRBV20-1 and TRBJ1-1; D uncertain. CDR1 and CDR2 from the germline V gene are DFQATT and SNEGSKA (reference sequence). The CDR3 consists of 12 residues. V was shortened by 3 bases and J by 2 bases, with 7 bases between the two germline ends. CDR3: CSARAGNTEAFF. CDR3 in DNA: TGCAGTGCTAGGGCCGGAAACACTGAAGCTTTCTTT.

V is TRBV15 and J is TRBJ2-3; 8 bases line up with TRBD2. CDR1 is LNHNV, CDR2 YYDKDF, per germline (reference sequence). J was trimmed by 0 bases and V by 5 bases; bases with no gene match: 7. CDR3 length: 16 residues. The CDR3 nucleotides read TGTGCCACCAGCGGCTGGACTAGCCCTAGCACAGATACGCAGTATTTT. Translated, it gives CATSGWTSPSTDTQYF. Together with reference TRBV15 and TRBJ2-3, the CDR3 gives the full variable domain: DAMVIQNPRYQVTQFGKPVTLSCSQTLNHNVMYWYQQKSSQAPKLLFHYYDKDFNNEADTPDNFQSRRPNTSFCFLDIRSPGLGDTAMYLCATSGWTSPSTDTQYFGPGTRLTVL.

V gene TRBV28 combines with J gene TRBJ2-5, with 11 bases that match TRBD2. Per the germline V gene, CDR1 is MDHEN and CDR2 is SYDVKM. V shed 9 bases and J 5 bases; nucleotides not matched to a gene: 5. This CDR3 region has 13 residues. In DNA, the CDR3 is TGTGCCAGTAGCGGGGGGGCCGAGGAGACCCAGTACTTC. Protein product: CASSGGAEETQYF.

The V call is TRBV6-5, the J call TRBJ2-5, with 11 bases fitting TRBD2. The length of the CDR3 is 15 residues. The ends lost 6 bases at V and 0 bases at J; junction bases unmatched: 3. Germline V lookup: CDR1 MNHEY, CDR2 SVGAGI. As DNA, the CDR3 is TGTGCCAGCAGACGACTAGCGGGGAACCAAGAGACCCAGTACTTC. Protein product: CASRRLAGNQETQYF.

The rearrangement uses TRBV20-1 and TRBJ2-7, with TRBD1 matching 9 bases. V shed 5 bases, J shed 2 bases, and the junction held 13 bases outside the gene matches. Germline assignment: CDR1 DFQATT and CDR2 SNEGSKA (reference sequence). The CDR3 length is 16 residues. CDR3 sequence: CSAGGQGPNVPYEQYF. CDR3 DNA sequence: TGCAGTGCTGGCGGACAGGGGCCAAACGTCCCCTACGAGCAGTACTTC.

The genes are TRBV20-1 and TRBJ2-3; D uncertain. CDR3 length equals 10 residues. Trimming pared 2 bases from V and 6 bases from J, leaving 3 bases between. Germline V gives CDR1 DFQATT, CDR2 SNEGSKA (reference sequence). CDR3 sequence: CSARTDTQYF. CDR3 DNA: TGCAGTGCTAGAACCGATACGCAGTATTTT.

This chain links TRBV7-2 with TRBJ2-7, with D unclear. Per the germline V gene, CDR1 is SGHTA and CDR2 is FQGNSA. Trimming took 7 bases from V and 3 from J, leaving 10 bases between them. This CDR3 region has 12 residues. In DNA form, the CDR3 reads TGTGCCAGCAAGGCAGAGGACTACGAGCAGTACTTC. It translates to CASKAEDYEQYF.

The rearrangement uses TRBV15 and TRBJ2-7; D unresolved. CDR3 length: 14 residues. V was clipped by 1 base and J by 3 bases, with 10 bases between them. Germline V CDR1 and CDR2: LNHNV, YYDKDF (reference sequence). The CDR3 spells CATSRVKGNYEQYF. The CDR3, as DNA: TGTGCCACCAGCAGAGTTAAAGGGAACTACGAGCAGTACTTC.

The chain recombines TRBV7-2 with TRBJ2-3; D might be TRBD2 (5 bases). The CDR3 runs 13 residues. Germline V gene data show CDR1 as SGHTA and CDR2 as FQGNSA. V was pared by 5 bases and J by 4 bases, with 10 bases between. Here the CDR3 reads CASSPDFSDTQYF. The CDR3, as DNA: TGTGCCAGCAGCCCGGACTTCTCAGATACGCAGTATTTT.

The rearrangement joins TRBV15 to TRBJ1-6, with D maybe TRBD1 (5 bases). Trimming removed 8 bases from V and 7 bases from J, with 12 bases in between. CDR1 LNHNV and CDR2 YYDKDF come from the germline V gene (reference sequence). The CDR3 sequence is 13 residues long. The CDR3 is CATGQKGNSPLHF. The CDR3 nucleotides read TGTGCCACCGGCCAAAAGGGGAATTCACCCCTCCACTTT. The whole variable domain, remainder taken from reference TRBV15 and TRBJ1-6, is DAMVIQNPRYQVTQFGKPVTLSCSQTLNHNVMYWYQQKSSQAPKLLFHYYDKDFNNEADTPDNFQSRRPNTSFCFLDIRSPGLGDTAMYLCATGQKGNSPLHFGNGTRLTVT.

This rearrangement joins TRBV5-6 to TRBJ2-5; no clear D. From germline, CDR1 is SGHDT and CDR2 YYEEEE. The CDR3 covers 15 residues. V was trimmed by 6 bases and J by 3 bases, leaving 18 bases between them. CDR3 protein: CASNKLSSKEETQYF. The DNA of the CDR3 is TGTGCCAGCAACAAACTTTCAAGCAAGGAAGAGACCCAGTACTTC.

V gene TRBV20-1 combines with J gene TRBJ1-2, with a weak D call TRBD1 (5 bases). V lost 3 bases, J lost 3 bases, and 23 bases lay in between. The CDR3 is 17 amino acids. Per germline, CDR1 DFQATT and CDR2 SNEGSKA (reference sequence). In DNA, the CDR3 is TGCAGTGCTAGTTCCCAGGGCTTGGCGTTTCTATACTATGGCTACACCTTC. Its protein is CSASSQGLAFLYYGYTF.